This T cell receptor beta chain stems from a study of blood T cell repertoires in COVID-19. The overall study: COVID-19 samples, acute and convalescent, were from the United States, Italy and Spain. T cells, B-cell-depleted T cells, or PBMCs provided the cDNA or gDNA that served as material.

The CDR3 sequence is 17 residues long. V lost 0 bases to trimming and J lost 1 base; unmatched junction nucleotides: 5. Germline loops: CDR1 SGHNT, CDR2 YENEEA. It was during active infection that Seattle patients were enrolled and then longitudinally followed. Under the authors' procedure: Counts of nucleated cells, estimated from reference gene primer amplification, were obtained. Clones were read by immunoSEQ multiplex PCR, and TCRdb kept only the in-frame ones, dropping some. The V and J calls and clone size were taken over from that table, and D and trimming were inferred from the DNA. The table has about 210,000 clones, 70% to 90% seen once; the top ten hold about 2.4%.

Sequenced input: peripheral blood. This TCR derives from a woman between 65 and 79 years old with COVID-19, enrolled during active disease. The genes are TRBV11-3 and TRBJ2-5; 10 nucleotides agree with TRBD1. CDR3 sequence (DNA): TGTGCCAGCAGCTTAGAGTGGACAGGGGGGGTCCAAGAGACCCAGTACTTC. Protein product: CASSLEWTGGVQETQYF.